The present T cell receptor beta chain was sequenced within a study of CD8 T cells in ankylosing spondylitis. MiXCR, applied by TCRdb to the 5' RACE reads, yields one record per CDR3 protein. The sample holds about 140,000 distinct CDR3 sequences, roughly 8.3% seen once. This clonotype was counted ten times or more. This TCR derives from a male donor with ankylosing spondylitis. The material sequenced was synovial fluid, either unsorted or a sorted T cell fraction (not recorded which).

CDR3 protein: CSARGWDTENIQYF. CDR3 in DNA: TGCAGTGCTAGAGGTTGGGACACCGAAAACATTCAGTACTTC. V and J are TRBV20-1 and TRBJ2-4, with D maybe TRBD1 (6 bases). The CDR3 covers 14 residues. The germline gives CDR1 DFQATT, CDR2 SNEGSKA (reference sequence). Trimming cost V 1 base and J 5 bases, with 12 bases left between them.